The 19 T cell receptor beta chains listed next were all sequenced from one sample in a study of control samples from healthy donors and cancer patients. Using immunoSEQ multiplex PCR, the repertoire was profiled, and TCRdb retains in-frame clones only, with some absent. Among tens of thousands of clones listed, about 81% were seen once. The sample taken for sequencing was PBMCs. Receptors originate from a man between 65 and 80 years old with lung cancer.

V usage is TRBV5-6 and J usage is TRBJ1-1; 7 bases align to TRBD1. V lost 4 bases and J lost 5; bases outside the gene matches: 8. The CDR3 has 14 residues. Germline CDR1 reads SGHDT; CDR2 reads YYEEEE. This CDR3 reads CASSQTGMGTEAFF. The DNA for the CDR3 is TGTGCCAGCAGCCAGACAGGGATGGGGACTGAAGCTTTCTTT. Supplemented by reference TRBV5-6 and TRBJ1-1, the full variable domain reads DAGVTQSPTHLIKTRGQQVTLRCSPKSGHDTVSWYQQALGQGPQFIFQYYEEEERQRGNFPDRFSGHQFPNYSSELNVNALLLGDSALYLCASSQTGMGTEAFFGQGTRLTVV.

The rearrangement links TRBV28 to TRBJ1-1, with 8 bases identical to TRBD1. The trim removed 6 bases at V and 8 bases at J, leaving 14 bases unmatched. The germline V gene encodes CDR1 MDHEN and CDR2 SYDVKM. This CDR3 is 15 amino acids long. In DNA, the CDR3 is TGTGCCAGCAGCTTGACAGGGGCGGTCAAAAGCGAAGCTTTCTTT. Translated: CASSLTGAVKSEAFF. Combining the CDR3 with reference TRBV28 and TRBJ1-1 gives the whole variable domain DVKVTQSSRYLVKRTGEKVFLECVQDMDHENMFWYRQDPGLGLRLIYFSYDVKMKEKGDIPEGYSVSREKKERFSLILESASTNQTSMYLCASSLTGAVKSEAFFGQGTRLTVV.

The DNA for the CDR3 is TGTGCCAGCAGTGGACAGGGGGGGAACACTGAAGCTTTCTTT. Encoded protein: CASSGQGGNTEAFF. The V and J genes are TRBV2 and TRBJ1-1; 9 positions match TRBD1. This CDR3 spans 14 amino acids. Germline loops: CDR1 SNHLY, CDR2 FYNNEI. J lost 1 base, V lost 4 bases, and 1 base had no gene match.

The CDR3 region is CASSGPDRRGHNEQFF. CDR3 nucleotide sequence: TGTGCCAGCAGCGGACCCGACAGGAGGGGGCATAATGAGCAGTTCTTC. This chain uses TRBV11-3 with TRBJ2-1; the D gene is possibly TRBD1 (7 bases). This CDR3 is 16 amino acids long. CDR1 and CDR2 from the germline V gene are SGHNT and YENEEA. Between the trimmed V and J ends, which lost 5 bases and 7 bases, there was a span of 21 bases.

This clone came up once. This chain links TRBV11-2 with TRBJ1-6; 10 nucleotides align to TRBD1. This CDR3 region has 14 residues. V gave up 5 bases and J gave up 9 bases; unmatched junction bases: 4. Germline loops: CDR1 SGHAT, CDR2 FQNNGV. The CDR3 DNA follows: TGTGCCAGCAGCCGGGACAGGGGTGTTTCACCCCTCCACTTT. Amino acids: CASSRDRGVSPLHF.

The rearrangement joins TRBV7-6 to TRBJ2-1; D assignment may be TRBD1 or TRBD2 (6 bases each). This CDR3 is 14 amino acids long. The V gene lost 2 bases and the J gene lost 5 bases, with 10 bases spanning the gap. Looked up from germline, CDR1 is SGHVS and CDR2 is FNYEAQ. CDR3 amino acids: CASSLRGADNEQFF. The DNA for the CDR3 is TGTGCCAGCAGCTTAAGGGGGGCCGACAATGAGCAGTTCTTC.

The chain joins TRBV5-8 to TRBJ1-5; weak D call: TRBD1 (5 bases). Per the germline V gene, CDR1 is SGHTS and CDR2 is YDEGEE. The CDR3 runs to 16 residues. Trimming pared 2 bases from V and 8 bases from J, leaving 20 bases between. DNA for the CDR3: TGTGCCAGCAGCTTCGATAAAGGGGTACGGCGGAAGCCCCAGCATTTT. This encodes CASSFDKGVRRKPQHF.

The V call is TRBV10-1, the J call TRBJ2-1, with 8 bases lining up with TRBD2. CDR1 is WNHNN and CDR2 is SYGVQD in the germline V gene (reference sequence). Trimming took 0 bases from V and 5 from J; bases not matched to a gene: 6. The CDR3 runs to 16 residues. The CDR3 sequence is CASSESTGLAHNEQFF. CDR3 DNA sequence: TGCGCCAGCAGTGAGTCTACCGGACTAGCCCACAATGAGCAGTTCTTC.

The chain uses TRBV27 and TRBJ1-5, with TRBD1 as a possible D gene (6 bases). Germline V gene data show CDR1 as MNHEY and CDR2 as SMNVEV (reference sequence). The CDR3 runs to 15 residues. V was cut by 7 bases and J by 2 bases, with 15 bases left in between. CDR3 sequence reads: CASMRRGGGNQPQHF. CDR3 in DNA: TGTGCCAGCATGAGGCGCGGGGGCGGCAATCAGCCCCAGCATTTT.

The chain is built from TRBV19 and TRBJ2-2, with D unclear. The ends were cut back, 8 bases at V and 8 bases at J, with 12 bases in the middle. Germline V gives CDR1 LNHDA, CDR2 SQIVND (reference sequence). The CDR3 has 12 residues. In nucleotides, the CDR3 is TGTGCCAGTGGACCTTTGATTGGGGAGCTGTTTTTT. Translating it yields CASGPLIGELFF. The variable domain in full, with the rest retrieved from reference TRBV19 and TRBJ2-2, is DGGITQSPKYLFRKEGQNVTLSCEQNLNHDAMYWYRQDPGQGLRLIYYSQIVNDFQKGDIAEGYSVSREKKESFPLTVTSAQKNPTAFYLCASGPLIGELFFGEGSRLTVL.

V usage is TRBV5-4 and J usage is TRBJ2-7, with 12 bases identical to TRBD2. This CDR3 is 16 amino acids long. The germline V gene has CDR1 SGHNT and CDR2 YYREEE (reference sequence). V shed 3 bases and J 7 bases; nucleotides not matched to a gene: 11. The CDR3 DNA reads TGTGCCAGCAGCTCAACCTCACTAGCGGGGGGAGATGAGCAGTACTTC. It is translated as CASSSTSLAGGDEQYF.

The chain carries TRBV5-1 and TRBJ1-5, with 9 bases lining up with TRBD1. The CDR3 is 15 residues long. V dropped 10 bases and J dropped 3; count of bases not matched to a gene: 11. The germline V gene has CDR1 SGHRS and CDR2 YFSETQ. The CDR3: CASRTGVDPNQPQHF. Written as DNA, the CDR3 is TGCGCCTCCAGGACAGGGGTTGACCCCAATCAGCCCCAGCATTTT.

The rearrangement links TRBV2 to TRBJ2-2; a possible D gene is TRBD2 (7 bases). The V gene lost 8 bases and the J gene lost 7 bases, with 32 bases spanning the gap. The length of the CDR3 is 19 residues. The germline gives CDR1 SNHLY, CDR2 FYNNEI. CDR3 DNA sequence: TGTGCCAGCTCTGGTACGGGATTGCGGGGGCTTACCCTAGGCGGGGAGCTGTTTTTT. The encoded protein is CASSGTGLRGLTLGGELFF.

DNA for the CDR3: TGTGCCAGCTCTAGACAGGGCTATTCACCCCTCCACTTT. Amino acids: CASSRQGYSPLHF. The chain uses TRBV12-3 or TRBV12-4 and TRBJ1-6; 7 positions match TRBD1. This CDR3 is built from 13 residues. V shed 8 bases, J shed 8 bases, and the junction held 6 bases outside the gene matches.

The V and J genes are TRBV5-1 and TRBJ2-3, with TRBD2 identical over 8 bases. Trimming removed 2 bases from V and 0 bases from J; junction bases left unmatched: 14. This CDR3 contains 19 residues. CDR1 and CDR2 from the germline V gene are SGHRS and YFSETQ. The CDR3 spells CASSLLFGTSGTSTDTQYF. CDR3 bases: TGCGCCAGCAGCTTATTATTTGGGACTAGTGGGACCAGCACAGATACGCAGTATTTT.

This chain joins TRBV9 and TRBJ2-5; 8 bases agree with TRBD2. The CDR3 loop spans 14 amino acids. V lost 0 bases and J lost 4; bases outside the gene matches: 2. The germline gives CDR1 SGDLS, CDR2 YYNGEE. CDR3 amino acids: CASSVGTSRETQYF. CDR3 nucleotide sequence: TGTGCCAGCAGCGTAGGGACTAGCAGAGAGACCCAGTACTTC.

In this sample, this clone turned up a few times. The chain joins TRBV24-1 to TRBJ2-1, with 14 bases identical to TRBD2. The V gene's germline CDR1 is KGHDR and CDR2 SFDVKD. The CDR3 covers 18 residues. The ends lost 4 bases at V and 6 bases at J; junction bases unmatched: 10. CDR3 sequence reads: CATSDHGLAGGRPNEQFF. CDR3 bases: TGTGCCACCAGTGACCACGGACTAGCGGGGGGCAGGCCCAATGAGCAGTTCTTC.

The chain employs TRBV6-5 and TRBJ2-7; 11 bases map to TRBD2. Germline lookup yields CDR1 MNHEY and CDR2 SVGAGI. CDR3 size: 15 residues. The junction had 3 bases not matched to a gene; V was cut back by 2 bases and J by 3 bases. The CDR3 DNA sequence: TGTGCCAGCAGTTACGCTAGCGGGGGGATCTACGAGCAGTACTTC. Protein sequence: CASSYASGGIYEQYF.

The genes are TRBV12-5 and TRBJ1-5, with a tentative D call TRBD1 (5 bases). The CDR3 contains 14 residues. Germline V gene sequence: CDR1 LGHNT, CDR2 FRNRAP. Trimming stripped 0 bases from V and 4 bases from J, with 7 bases between. The CDR3 DNA reads TGTGCTAGTGGTTTGGTAAGGGGTAATCAGCCCCAGCATTTT. Protein: CASGLVRGNQPQHF.